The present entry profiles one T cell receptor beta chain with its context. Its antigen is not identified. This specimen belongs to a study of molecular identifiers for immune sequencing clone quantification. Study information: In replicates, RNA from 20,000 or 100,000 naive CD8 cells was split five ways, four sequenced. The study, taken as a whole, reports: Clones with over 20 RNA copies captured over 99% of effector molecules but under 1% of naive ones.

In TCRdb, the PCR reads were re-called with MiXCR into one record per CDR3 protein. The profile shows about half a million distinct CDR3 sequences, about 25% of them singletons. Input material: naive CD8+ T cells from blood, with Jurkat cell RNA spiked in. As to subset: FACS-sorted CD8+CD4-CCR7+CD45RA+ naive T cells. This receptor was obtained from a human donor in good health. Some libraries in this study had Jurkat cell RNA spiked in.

The CDR3 loop reads CASSPPPTGKLRPQHF. CDR3 DNA sequence: TGTGCCAGCAGCCCACCCCCGACAGGGAAGCTTCGGCCCCAGCATTTT. This rearrangement joins TRBV13 to TRBJ1-5; 7 bases fit TRBD1. Germline V gene data show CDR1 as PRHDT and CDR2 as FYEKMQ (reference sequence). V was clipped by 5 bases and J by 9 bases; unmatched bases: 16. There are 16 residues in the CDR3.